The present T cell receptor beta chain was sequenced within a study of beta chain features in type 1 diabetes. What was sequenced were expressed TCRB transcripts, since all of the isolated RNA had been reverse transcribed. Some clones are missing from TCRdb's copy, which holds only in-frame ones; the method was immunoSEQ multiplex PCR. The sample has about 290,000 clones; 8% are singletons. CDR3 length equals 15 residues. Germline CDR1 SNHLY, CDR2 FYNNEI. Trimming removed 3 bases at V and 4 bases at J, with 13 bases between. This clone was counted at least ten times. Its antigen is unknown. Broader study findings: In type 1 diabetes patients, VDJ junctions had fewer insertions; deletions at these junctions were more frequent. The study notes PCR might favor shorter templates equally in patients and controls. Across all four CD4+ subsets, people with type 1 diabetes showed modestly shorter TCRB CDR3s.

The V call is TRBV2, the J call TRBJ2-4, with D tentatively TRBD2 (6 bases). The sequencing input was central memory CD4+ T cells from blood. The receptor comes from a woman aged 18-29 years in good health. CDR3 DNA sequence: TGTGCCAGCAGTGACGCCAGTGGGGGGAAAAACATTCAGTACTTC. Protein: CASSDASGGKNIQYF.